The TCR beta chain described here comes from a study of T cell changes during pregnancy in multiple sclerosis. The length of the CDR3 is 14 residues. Germline CDR1 is MNHNS and CDR2 is SASEGT. With V trimmed by 5 bases and J by 0 bases, 3 bases remained unmatched. Profiling relied on immunoSEQ multiplex PCR, and the TCRdb table lists in-frame clones only, not all of them. The table lists more than 80,000 clones, 85% to 95% of them singletons. The clonotype was recovered from a female donor with multiple sclerosis, enrolled in a pregnancy study. Sequencing used peripheral blood, obtained after pregnancy. The rearrangement links TRBV6-1 to TRBJ2-5, with 7 bases matching TRBD1. Here the CDR3 reads CASSRQGYQETQYF. The CDR3 DNA sequence: TGTGCCAGCAGTCGACAGGGTTACCAAGAGACCCAGTACTTC.